The 32 T cell receptor beta chains presented below share a single source sample, sequenced in a study of blood T cell repertoires in COVID-19. Measured with immunoSEQ multiplex PCR; TCRdb has only the in-frame clones, and not every one. The table shows 200,000 or so clones, with around 81% occurring only once. The sequenced sample consisted of peripheral blood. The origin of the receptors is a man in his fifties or sixties with COVID-19, enrolled during active disease.

CDR3 DNA: TGTGCCAGCAGCCAAGATACAGGATCCTACGAGCAGTACTTC. The encoded protein is CASSQDTGSYEQYF. J is TRBJ2-7 and V is TRBV4-2; D possibly corresponds to TRBD1 (5 bases). CDR3 length equals 14 residues. Germline loops: CDR1 LGHNA, CDR2 YNFKEQ. The V end lost 0 bases, the J end lost 1 base, and 7 bases lay between the germline ends.

As concerns this clone: This may arise from a read error, as a much more abundant clone is one base away. The genes are TRBV5-6 and TRBJ1-2, with TRBD1 as a possible D gene (6 bases). The CDR3 runs 14 residues. The V gene's germline CDR1 is SGHDT and CDR2 YYEEEE. Trimming cost V 4 bases and J 2 bases, with 12 bases left between them. CDR3 bases: TGTGCCAGCAGCCCTTCAACAGGGAACTATGGCTACACCTTC. This sequence encodes CASSPSTGNYGYTF.

The genes are TRBV7-3 and TRBJ1-1; D possibly corresponds to TRBD1 (5 bases). This CDR3 has 15 amino acids. V dropped 5 bases and J dropped 2 bases, with 15 bases sitting between them. Germline V lookup: CDR1 SGHTA, CDR2 FQGTGA. The CDR3 loop reads CASSTGGGSNTEAFF. For the CDR3, the DNA is TGTGCCAGCAGCACCGGGGGAGGGAGTAACACTGAAGCTTTCTTT.

This chain links TRBV28 with TRBJ1-5; 9 bases agree with TRBD1. Germline V lookup: CDR1 MDHEN, CDR2 SYDVKM. This CDR3 has 17 residues. J gave up 2 bases and V 4 bases, and 9 bases lay outside the gene matches. For the CDR3, the DNA is TGTGCCAGCAGTTCCGACAGGGGGTCAATTCGCAATCAGCCCCAGCATTTT. The encoded protein is CASSSDRGSIRNQPQHF.

This chain uses TRBV7-9 with TRBJ1-1; D might be TRBD1 (6 bases). This CDR3 comprises 15 residues. Germline CDR1 and CDR2: SEHNR and FQNEAQ (reference sequence). Trimming removed 5 bases from V and 0 bases from J, with 13 bases in between. CDR3 residues: CASSPRTAMNTEAFF. The DNA for the CDR3 is TGTGCCAGCAGCCCTAGGACAGCCATGAACACTGAAGCTTTCTTT.

As DNA, the CDR3 is TGTGCCTGGAGTGAGACTCTTACGGAGCTGTTTTTT. Protein product: CAWSETLTELFF. This rearrangement joins TRBV30 to TRBJ2-2; no clear D. Germline CDR1 is GTSNPN and CDR2 is SVGIG (reference sequence). V was shortened by 1 base and J by 10 bases, with 10 bases between the two germline ends. The length of the CDR3 is 12 residues.

The chain links TRBV4-2 to TRBJ1-4; D is perhaps TRBD1 (6 bases). With 4 bases removed from V and 7 bases from J, the gap between germline ends came to 19 bases. CDR1 and CDR2 (germline): LGHNA, YNFKEQ. The CDR3 sequence is 16 residues long. CDR3: CASSRSEQGRGEKLFF. The CDR3 DNA sequence: TGTGCCAGCAGCCGCAGCGAACAGGGTAGGGGTGAAAAACTGTTTTTT.

This chain joins TRBV2 and TRBJ1-3, with D possibly TRBD1 on 6 matching bases. The CDR3 has 13 residues. Trimming left V 11 bases short and J 0 bases short, with 11 bases between. Germline CDR1 and CDR2: SNHLY and FYNNEI. CDR3 nucleotide sequence: TGTGCCGGCCACAGGGACTCTGGAAACACCATATATTTT. Its protein product is CAGHRDSGNTIYF.

A few counts support this clone. J is TRBJ1-1 and V is TRBV29-1, with TRBD1 identical over 9 bases. The V and J ends lost 6 bases and 4 bases, in that order; junction bases with no gene match: 9. Germline V gene lookup returns CDR1 SQVTM and CDR2 ANQGSEA. CDR3 length equals 14 residues. The DNA of the CDR3 is TGCAGCGTCCTCGAACAGGGGGCGATCACTGAAGCTTTCTTT. Translation: CSVLEQGAITEAFF.

CDR3 in DNA: TGTGCCACCCGCGGCGTGGCCTACGAGCAGTACTTC. Encoded protein: CATRGVAYEQYF. V usage is TRBV28 and J usage is TRBJ2-7; D unclear. The CDR3 sequence is 12 residues long. V was clipped by 10 bases and J by 2 bases, with 12 bases between them. CDR1 MDHEN and CDR2 SYDVKM come from the germline V gene.

V usage is TRBV7-2 and J usage is TRBJ1-5, with 7 bases that match TRBD1. This CDR3 spans 13 amino acids. J lost 6 bases, V lost 4 bases, and 3 bases had no gene match. Germline V gene sequence: CDR1 SGHTA, CDR2 FQGNSA. The CDR3: CASSSDRAQPQHF. The CDR3 DNA follows: TGTGCCAGCAGCTCAGACAGGGCTCAGCCCCAGCATTTT.

Only one count was recorded for this clone. The chain combines TRBV7-2 with TRBJ1-2; TRBD1 is a possible D gene (5 bases). The germline V and J ends were trimmed by 1 base and 8 bases, with 11 bases remaining between them. This CDR3 is 13 amino acids long. Germline V gene lookup returns CDR1 SGHTA and CDR2 FQGNSA. The CDR3 loop is CASSLGGPQGYTF. In DNA form, the CDR3 reads TGTGCCAGCAGCTTAGGGGGCCCACAGGGCTACACCTTC.

This chain joins TRBV7-2 and TRBJ1-6; a possible D gene is TRBD1 (5 bases). The germline V gene encodes CDR1 SGHTA and CDR2 FQGNSA. V was clipped by 5 bases and J by 7 bases, with 15 bases between them. The CDR3 runs to 15 residues. CDR3 in DNA: TGTGCCAGCAGCCCCCGCGGGGCGGAAAATTCACCCCTCCACTTT. Translation: CASSPRGAENSPLHF.

The chain recombines TRBV10-2 with TRBJ2-7, with 7 bases that match TRBD2. The CDR3 covers 15 residues. Germline CDR1 and CDR2: WSHSY and SAAADI. Trimming removed 5 bases from V and 0 bases from J; junction bases left unmatched: 7. The CDR3 DNA reads TGCGCCAGCAGTCAACCTAGCGGTATCTCCTACGAGCAGTACTTC. Translating gives CASSQPSGISYEQYF.

The chain carries TRBV7-9 and TRBJ1-6, with 8 bases lining up with TRBD1. The CDR3 spans 16 residues. From germline, CDR1 is SEHNR and CDR2 FQNEAQ (reference sequence). The V segment lost 1 base and the J segment 5 bases; nucleotides outside the gene matches: 4. The CDR3 region is CASSLGQGSNNSPLHF. The CDR3 coding sequence is TGTGCCAGCAGCTTAGGACAGGGGTCGAATAATTCACCCCTCCACTTT.

This clone was detected a few times. The V and J genes are TRBV28 and TRBJ2-1, with TRBD2 matching 12 bases. J lost 4 bases, V lost 1 base, and 5 bases had no gene match. Germline V gene data show CDR1 as MDHEN and CDR2 as SYDVKM. The CDR3 spans 17 residues. CDR3 loop: CASSLSGTSGLYNEQFF. CDR3 nucleotides: TGTGCCAGCAGTTTATCTGGGACTAGCGGGCTTTACAATGAGCAGTTCTTC.

The chain employs TRBV28 and TRBJ2-2, with 14 bases matching TRBD2. Germline V CDR1 and CDR2: MDHEN, SYDVKM. The CDR3 runs to 16 residues. V shed 5 bases, J shed 5 bases, and the junction held 4 bases outside the gene matches. In DNA, the CDR3 is TGTGCCAGCAGTCTGACTAGCGGGAGGGGGACCGGGGAGCTGTTTTTT. Its protein product is CASSLTSGRGTGELFF. The full variable domain, completed using reference TRBV28 and TRBJ2-2, is DVKVTQSSRYLVKRTGEKVFLECVQDMDHENMFWYRQDPGLGLRLIYFSYDVKMKEKGDIPEGYSVSREKKERFSLILESASTNQTSMYLCASSLTSGRGTGELFFGEGSRLTVL.

V is TRBV19 and J is TRBJ1-6, with 8 bases lining up with TRBD1. The CDR3 spans 14 residues. Germline V gene lookup returns CDR1 LNHDA and CDR2 SQIVND (reference sequence). V gave up 1 base and J gave up 7 bases; unmatched junction bases: 0. The chain's CDR3 is CASSIGTGNSPLHF. DNA for the CDR3: TGTGCCAGTAGTATAGGGACAGGGAATTCACCCCTCCACTTT.

This rearrangement joins TRBV6-5 to TRBJ1-1, with a tentative D call TRBD1 (5 bases). The germline V gene has CDR1 MNHEY and CDR2 SVGAGI. The length of the CDR3 is 14 residues. With 5 bases removed from V and 6 bases from J, the gap between germline ends came to 16 bases. The CDR3 coding sequence is TGTGCCAGCAGTACCCGGGGACTGGGGGCTGAAGCTTTCTTT. Protein product: CASSTRGLGAEAFF.

The J gene is TRBJ2-5, the V gene TRBV9; D might be TRBD2 (6 bases). There are 14 residues in the CDR3. V was pared by 4 bases and J by 3 bases, with 13 bases between. Germline CDR1 is SGDLS and CDR2 is YYNGEE. CDR3 in DNA: TGTGCCAGCAGCACCTCTTGGGGGGAAGAGACCCAGTACTTC. It translates to CASSTSWGEETQYF.

The table lists this clone with a count of one. V gene TRBV5-6 combines with J gene TRBJ1-1, with 10 bases that match TRBD1. Germline CDR1 is SGHDT and CDR2 is YYEEEE. CDR3 length equals 16 residues. With 4 bases clipped from V and 3 bases from J, the junction kept 9 bases outside the gene matches. The CDR3 region has the DNA TGTGCCAGCAGCAAAGGACAGGGGGGATTATACACTGAAGCTTTCTTT. Translating gives CASSKGQGGLYTEAFF.

The chain recombines TRBV27 with TRBJ1-5, with TRBD1 matching over 8 bases. Losses at the gene ends were 3 bases for V and 6 bases for J; bases not matched to a gene: 7. Germline values: CDR1 MNHEY, CDR2 SMNVEV (reference sequence). The CDR3 contains 15 residues. The CDR3 here is CASSFSGGAGQPQHF. CDR3 coding DNA: TGTGCCAGCAGTTTTTCAGGGGGCGCGGGTCAGCCCCAGCATTTT.

J is TRBJ2-1 and V is TRBV19; D is undetermined. The CDR3 loop spans 14 amino acids. The V gene's germline CDR1 is LNHDA and CDR2 SQIVND (reference sequence). Trimming pared 3 bases from V and 3 bases from J, leaving 9 bases between. As DNA, the CDR3 is TGTGCCAGTAGTATGCGAGCCCACTACAATGAGCAGTTCTTC. It yields the protein CASSMRAHYNEQFF.

The genes are TRBV28 and TRBJ2-1; 9 bases are a match to TRBD1. The J segment lost 7 bases and the V segment lost 4 bases, leaving 5 bases of the junction unmatched. There are 14 residues in the CDR3. Germline CDR1 and CDR2: MDHEN and SYDVKM. The CDR3 spells CASSSPGTGNEQFF. The DNA of the CDR3 is TGTGCCAGCAGTTCACCCGGGACAGGGAATGAGCAGTTCTTC.

The J gene is TRBJ2-2, the V gene TRBV5-4; tentatively, D is TRBD2 (5 bases). CDR3 length equals 15 residues. The germline V gene has CDR1 SGHNT and CDR2 YYREEE (reference sequence). V lost 4 bases and J 4 bases, leaving 14 bases between the germline ends. CDR3 nucleotides: TGTGCCAGCAGCCCGGCGGGTAAGGGCACCGGGGAGCTGTTTTTT. Protein product: CASSPAGKGTGELFF.

This clone was observed once. The V and J genes are TRBV15 and TRBJ2-7; 8 bases fit TRBD1. Germline CDR1 and CDR2: LNHNV and YYDKDF (reference sequence). Trimming cost V 0 bases and J 4 bases; bases outside gene matches: 5. This CDR3 is 15 amino acids long. This chain's CDR3 is CATSRDPGQGYEQYF. CDR3 nucleotide sequence: TGTGCCACCAGCAGAGATCCCGGACAGGGATACGAGCAGTACTTC.

This chain joins TRBV4-1 and TRBJ2-3, with no clear D. The CDR3 length is 14 residues. Germline V gene lookup returns CDR1 MGHRA and CDR2 YSYEKL. Trimming pared 1 base from V and 5 bases from J, leaving 10 bases between. CDR3 DNA sequence: TGCGCCAGCAGCCAAGCCCCCCCGGGAGATACGCAGTATTTT. Translation: CASSQAPPGDTQYF.

The table lists this clone with a few counts. This CDR3 is CASSQAGTGIAEAFF. As DNA, the CDR3 is TGTGCCAGCAGCCAAGCCGGGACAGGGATCGCTGAAGCTTTCTTT. V gene TRBV3-1 (or the pseudogene TRBV3-2) combines with J gene TRBJ1-1; 9 nucleotides align to TRBD1. CDR1 LGHDT and CDR2 YNNKEL come from the germline V gene (reference sequence). There are 15 residues in the CDR3. The junction had 6 bases not matched to a gene; V was cut back by 1 base and J by 6 bases.

This clone was seen once. V and J are TRBV6-4 and TRBJ1-5; unclear D gene. Trimming pared 7 bases from V and 5 bases from J, leaving 9 bases between. The CDR3 is 12 residues long. The germline V gene encodes CDR1 MRHNA and CDR2 SNTAGT. The CDR3 here is CASMRRYQPQHF. For the CDR3, the DNA is TGTGCCAGCATGAGGAGGTATCAGCCCCAGCATTTT.

The rearrangement uses TRBV19 and TRBJ1-1, with a possible D match to TRBD1 (5 bases). CDR1 and CDR2 (germline): LNHDA, SQIVND (reference sequence). The length of the CDR3 is 14 residues. Trimming took 6 bases from V and 8 from J, leaving 19 bases between them. This CDR3 reads CASRGTGAIWEAFF. CDR3 nucleotide sequence: TGTGCCAGTAGGGGGACTGGGGCGATTTGGGAAGCTTTCTTT.

The chain recombines TRBV19 with TRBJ1-2; D is uncertain. Germline CDR1 and CDR2: LNHDA and SQIVND (reference sequence). The V gene lost 4 bases and the J gene lost 6 bases, with 24 bases spanning the gap. The CDR3 extends over 17 amino acids. The CDR3 loop is CASSTEGRAPYLDGYTF. The CDR3 DNA is TGTGCCAGTAGTACCGAGGGTCGGGCTCCGTATTTGGATGGCTACACCTTC.

The gene calls are TRBV12-5 and TRBJ1-2; D uncertain. This CDR3 has 15 residues. V was trimmed by 0 bases and J by 0 bases, leaving 8 bases between them. Germline values: CDR1 LGHNT, CDR2 FRNRAP. CDR3 protein: CASGLVGLANYGYTF. Written as DNA, the CDR3 is TGTGCTAGTGGTTTGGTGGGCTTGGCTAACTATGGCTACACCTTC.